The clone carrying this TCR beta chain has ten or more counts. The antigen remains undetermined. Those patients with uncontrolled infection, other autoimmune disease, pregnancy or lactation were excluded. This entry is derived from a study of T cells in Graves' hyperthyroidism and ophthalmopathy. This CDR3 region has 13 residues. V was clipped by 5 bases and J by 6 bases, with 11 bases between them. The germline gives CDR1 MDHEN, CDR2 SYDVKM. Study observations and caveats: Blood also showed most of the thyroid clonotypes that were expanded above 0.001.

Amplified TCR beta CDR3 regions came from RNA transcripts. RT-PCR in the first round (using the HTBI primer set) targeted the TCR CDR3. TCRdb used MiXCR to reprocess the multiplex PCR reads, holding one entry per CDR3 protein. The sample consists of 490,000 or so distinct CDR3 sequences, approximately 23% of them appearing once. The clonotype originates from a woman in her 70s with Graves' ophthalmopathy. The sample was blood. This chain connects TRBV28 to TRBJ2-1; D perhaps matches TRBD2 (6 bases). CDR3 nucleotide sequence: TGTGCCAGCAGTCCGGGACTTATCAATGAGCAGTTCTTC. Translation: CASSPGLINEQFF.